The 14 T cell receptor beta chains listed next were all sequenced from one sample in a study of Ad26.COV2.S vaccination and SARS-CoV-2 variants. The treatment: over 15 received Ad26.COV2.S at low or high dose, single or two shots; 5 received placebo; per-sample allocation not given. Repertoires come from day 63 after the first vaccine or placebo injection. The table came from immunoSEQ multiplex PCR; TCRdb's copy has only in-frame clones and leaves some out. Of about 680,000 clones in the sample, 89% were seen once. The material was peripheral blood, obtained in a trial of Ad26.COV2.S vaccine versus placebo. The origin of the receptors is a person between 18 and 59 years old who received the Ad26.COV2.S COVID-19 vaccine or a placebo.

This chain connects TRBV7-8 to TRBJ1-1; possibly TRBD1 for D (5 bases). This CDR3 region has 16 residues. Trimming left V 5 bases short and J 5 bases short, with 21 bases between. Germline V gives CDR1 SGHVS, CDR2 FQNEAQ. CDR3 residues: CASSPLSRGLETEAFF. CDR3 nucleotides: TGTGCCAGCAGCCCCCTCAGTAGGGGACTAGAAACTGAAGCTTTCTTT.

The CDR3 here is CASSFNGYWGSEGNGYTF. The CDR3 DNA sequence: TGTGCCAGCAGCTTTAATGGTTATTGGGGTTCTGAGGGGAATGGCTACACCTTC. J is TRBJ1-2 and V is TRBV7-9; TRBD1 is a possible D gene (5 bases). The V gene lost 3 bases and the J gene lost 6 bases, with 26 bases spanning the gap. CDR1 and CDR2 (germline): SEHNR, FQNEAQ (reference sequence). CDR3 length equals 18 residues. The full variable domain, its missing parts supplied by reference TRBV7-9 and TRBJ1-2, is DTGVSQNPRHKITKRGQNVTFRCDPISEHNRLYWYRQTLGQGPEFLTYFQNEAQLEKSRLLSDRFSAERPKGSFSTLEIQRTEQGDSAMYLCASSFNGYWGSEGNGYTFGSGTRLTVV.

This clone was seen a single time. The chain is built from TRBV24-1 and TRBJ2-1, with 10 positions matching TRBD2. The trim removed 5 bases at V and 4 bases at J, leaving 4 bases unmatched. Per the germline V gene, CDR1 is KGHDR and CDR2 is SFDVKD. This CDR3 is 15 amino acids long. CDR3: CATSGGLAHYNEQFF. CDR3 DNA sequence: TGTGCCACCAGTGGGGGACTAGCGCATTACAATGAGCAGTTCTTC.

This chain joins TRBV2 and TRBJ1-5; 11 bases are shared with TRBD1. Trimming cost V 6 bases and J 7 bases; bases outside gene matches: 8. The CDR3 runs to 15 residues. Germline CDR1 SNHLY, CDR2 FYNNEI. CDR3: CASRKDRGREQPQHF. The CDR3 nucleotides read TGTGCCAGCAGGAAGGACAGGGGGCGCGAGCAGCCCCAGCATTTT. The full variable domain, in which reference TRBV2 and TRBJ1-5 provide the parts outside the CDR3, is EPEVTQTPSHQVTQMGQEVILRCVPISNHLYFYWYRQILGQKVEFLVSFYNNEISEKSEIFDDQFSVERPDGSNFTLKIRSTKLEDSAMYFCASRKDRGREQPQHFGDGTRLSIL.

This clone occurred a few times. The chain joins TRBV5-1 to TRBJ1-2; 7 nucleotides agree with TRBD1. V dropped 3 bases and J dropped 3; count of bases not matched to a gene: 2. The length of the CDR3 is 13 residues. From germline, CDR1 is SGHRS and CDR2 YFSETQ. The CDR3, as DNA: TGCGCCAGCAGCTCCGGACAGGACTATGGCTACACCTTC. It codes for CASSSGQDYGYTF.

V is TRBV2 and J is TRBJ1-5; D gene ambiguous. CDR1 SNHLY and CDR2 FYNNEI come from the germline V gene. The CDR3 sequence is 15 residues long. The V end was cut by 1 base, the J end by 3 bases, with 10 bases between. In DNA form, the CDR3 reads TGTGCCAGCAGTGAAGTTTATGGACCCAATCAGCCCCAGCATTTT. This sequence encodes CASSEVYGPNQPQHF.

The chain is built from TRBV10-1 and TRBJ2-1, with 13 bases lining up with TRBD2. The CDR3 contains 16 residues. Trimming at V came to 2 bases and at J to 2 bases, leaving 0 bases not matched to a gene. Per the germline V gene, CDR1 is WNHNN and CDR2 is SYGVQD (reference sequence). CDR3 in amino acids: CASSEGTSGTYNEQFF. CDR3 bases: TGCGCCAGCAGTGAGGGGACTAGCGGGACCTACAATGAGCAGTTCTTC.

This chain uses TRBV6-2 or TRBV6-3 with TRBJ2-7; 10 bases agree with TRBD2. V lost 2 bases and J lost 4; bases outside the gene matches: 8. The CDR3 contains 16 residues. The V gene's germline CDR1 is MNHEY and CDR2 SVGEGT. CDR3 protein: CASSYDGTSAAYEQYF. Here the CDR3 DNA reads TGTGCCAGCAGTTACGATGGGACTAGCGCGGCTTACGAGCAGTACTTC.

V gene TRBV18 combines with J gene TRBJ2-7; 11 bases fit TRBD2. Germline lookup yields CDR1 KGHSH and CDR2 LQKENI. After removal of 1 base from V and 4 bases from J, the junction contained 12 bases not matched to a gene. This CDR3 spans 18 amino acids. CDR3 amino acids: CASSPQQTTSGSGYEQYF. The CDR3 bases are TGTGCCAGCTCACCACAACAAACTACTAGCGGGAGCGGGTACGAGCAGTACTTC.

This clone was counted only a few times. The V call is TRBV18, the J call TRBJ1-2; TRBD1 agrees at 9 bases. The CDR3 has 14 amino acids. The germline gives CDR1 KGHSH, CDR2 LQKENI. Trimming took 3 bases from V and 3 from J; bases not matched to a gene: 2. CDR3 protein: CASSPRTGDYGYTF. CDR3 coding DNA: TGTGCCAGCTCACCTCGGACAGGGGACTATGGCTACACCTTC.

V gene TRBV7-8 combines with J gene TRBJ1-5, with D possibly TRBD1 on 5 matching bases. Trimming removed 5 bases from V and 2 bases from J, with 10 bases in between. This CDR3 contains 14 residues. The germline V gene has CDR1 SGHVS and CDR2 FQNEAQ. The CDR3 DNA is TGTGCCAGCAGCACAGACAGAGGCAATCAGCCCCAGCATTTT. It is translated as CASSTDRGNQPQHF.

The chain recombines TRBV4-3 with TRBJ2-3; D not certain. This CDR3 has 14 residues. The V and J ends lost 0 bases and 5 bases respectively, with 9 bases between them. Germline V lookup: CDR1 LGHNA, CDR2 YSLEER. CDR3: CASSQDNGGDTQYF. CDR3 bases: TGCGCCAGCAGCCAAGACAATGGTGGAGATACGCAGTATTTT.

The chain recombines TRBV6-6 with TRBJ2-1; D tentatively fits TRBD1 or TRBD2 (6 bases each). This CDR3 has 14 residues. Trimming pared 7 bases from V and 4 bases from J, leaving 14 bases between. Germline CDR1 is MNHNY and CDR2 is SVGAGI (reference sequence). CDR3 sequence reads: CASTLIGGYNEQFF. DNA of the CDR3: TGTGCCAGCACCCTCATAGGGGGGTACAATGAGCAGTTCTTC.

The V call is TRBV29-1, the J call TRBJ2-6; tentative D call: TRBD1 (5 bases). With 4 bases removed from V and 0 bases from J, the gap between germline ends came to 16 bases. In germline, CDR1 is SQVTM, CDR2 ANQGSEA. The CDR3 is made up of 17 amino acids. CDR3 sequence: CSVASAGQVSGANVLTF. In DNA, the CDR3 is TGCAGCGTTGCGTCGGCAGGGCAGGTCTCTGGGGCCAACGTCCTGACTTTC.